This TCR beta chain was documented in a study of T cells after somatic rescue of genetic block. There are 15 residues in the CDR3. The ends lost 5 bases at V and 3 bases at J; junction bases unmatched: 7. Germline CDR1 SNHLY, CDR2 FYNNEI. This clone was seen a few times. Using immunoSEQ multiplex PCR, the repertoire was profiled, and TCRdb retains in-frame clones only, with some absent. This table holds more than 9,500 clones, about four fifths found once. Input material: peripheral blood mononuclear cells (PBMCs). The chain combines TRBV2 with TRBJ1-5, with 7 bases matching TRBD1. The receptor's source is a boy younger than 18. The CDR3 DNA reads TGTGCCAGCAGTACCCGGGACAGTCCCAATCAGCCCCAGCATTTT. Translated, it gives CASSTRDSPNQPQHF.